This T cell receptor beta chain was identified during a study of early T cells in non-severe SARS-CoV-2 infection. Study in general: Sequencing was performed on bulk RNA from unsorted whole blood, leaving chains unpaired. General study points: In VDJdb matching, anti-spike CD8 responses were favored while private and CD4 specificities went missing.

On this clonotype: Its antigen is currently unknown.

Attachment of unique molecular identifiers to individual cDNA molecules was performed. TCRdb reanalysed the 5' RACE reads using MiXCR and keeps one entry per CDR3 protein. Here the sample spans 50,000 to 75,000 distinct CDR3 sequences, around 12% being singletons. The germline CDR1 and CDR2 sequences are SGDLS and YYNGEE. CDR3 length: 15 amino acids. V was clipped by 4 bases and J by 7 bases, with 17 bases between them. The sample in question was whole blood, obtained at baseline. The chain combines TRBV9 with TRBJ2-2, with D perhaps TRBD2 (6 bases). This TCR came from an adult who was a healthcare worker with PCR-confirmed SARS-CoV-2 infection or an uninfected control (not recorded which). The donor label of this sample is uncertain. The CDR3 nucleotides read TGTGCCAGCAGCCCCAGCGGAGGGGATCACGGGGAGCTGTTTTTT. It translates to CASSPSGGDHGELFF. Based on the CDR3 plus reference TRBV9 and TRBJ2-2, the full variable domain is DSGVTQTPKHLITATGQRVTLRCSPRSGDLSVYWYQQSLDQGLQFLIQYYNGEERAKGNILERFSAQQFPDLHSELNLSSLELGDSALYFCASSPSGGDHGELFFGEGSRLTVL.